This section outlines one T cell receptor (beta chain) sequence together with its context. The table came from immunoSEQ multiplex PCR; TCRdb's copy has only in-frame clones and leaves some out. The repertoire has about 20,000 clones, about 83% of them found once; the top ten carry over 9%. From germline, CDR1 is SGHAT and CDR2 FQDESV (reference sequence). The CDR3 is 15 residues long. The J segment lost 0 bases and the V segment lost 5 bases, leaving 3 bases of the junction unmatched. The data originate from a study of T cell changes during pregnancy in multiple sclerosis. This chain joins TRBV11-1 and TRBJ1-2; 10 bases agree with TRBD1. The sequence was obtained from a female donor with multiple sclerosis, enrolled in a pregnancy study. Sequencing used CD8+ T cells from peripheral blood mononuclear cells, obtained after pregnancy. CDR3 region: CASSLGTGANYGYTF. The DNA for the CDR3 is TGTGCCAGCAGCCTTGGGACAGGGGCTAACTATGGCTACACCTTC.